The text below deals with one T cell receptor (beta chain). Clones were sequenced by immunoSEQ multiplex PCR, and TCRdb holds only the in-frame ones, with some missing. The data hold 150,000 to 200,000 clones, with 88% observed a single time. The germline V gene has CDR1 SGDLS and CDR2 YYNGEE. The ends lost 0 bases at V and 4 bases at J; junction bases unmatched: 4. CDR3 length: 16 amino acids. The sample belongs to a study of blood T cell repertoires in COVID-19. Study-wide background: Sites across the United States, Italy and Spain contributed samples from acute and convalescent COVID-19.

Sequencing was carried out using peripheral blood. The chain combines TRBV9 with TRBJ2-1, with 10 bases lining up with TRBD2. The sequence came from a man aged 55 to 70 with acute or convalescent COVID-19. The CDR3: CASSVGPSGGYNEQFF. The DNA of the CDR3 is TGTGCCAGCAGCGTAGGCCCTAGCGGGGGTTACAATGAGCAGTTCTTC.